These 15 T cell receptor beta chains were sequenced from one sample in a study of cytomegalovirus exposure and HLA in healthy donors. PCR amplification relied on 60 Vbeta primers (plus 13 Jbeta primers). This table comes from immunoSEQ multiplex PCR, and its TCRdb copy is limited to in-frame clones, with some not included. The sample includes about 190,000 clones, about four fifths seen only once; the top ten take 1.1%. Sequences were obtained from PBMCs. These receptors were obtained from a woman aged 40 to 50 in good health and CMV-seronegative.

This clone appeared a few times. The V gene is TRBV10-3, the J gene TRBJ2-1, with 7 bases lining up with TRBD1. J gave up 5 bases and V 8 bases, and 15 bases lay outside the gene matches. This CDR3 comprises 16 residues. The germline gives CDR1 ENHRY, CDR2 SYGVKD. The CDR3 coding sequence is TGTGCCATCGCCTTTTCCCGGGACAGAGCTGACAATGAGCAGTTCTTC. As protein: CAIAFSRDRADNEQFF.

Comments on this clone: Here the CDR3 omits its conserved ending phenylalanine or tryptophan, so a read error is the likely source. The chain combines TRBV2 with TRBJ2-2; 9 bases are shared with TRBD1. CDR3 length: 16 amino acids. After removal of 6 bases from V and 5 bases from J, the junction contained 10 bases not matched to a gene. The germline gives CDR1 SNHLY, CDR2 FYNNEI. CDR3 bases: TGTGCCAGCAGCCCATCCGGGACAGGGAATACCGGGGAGCTGTTTGTT. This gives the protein CASSPSGTGNTGELFV.

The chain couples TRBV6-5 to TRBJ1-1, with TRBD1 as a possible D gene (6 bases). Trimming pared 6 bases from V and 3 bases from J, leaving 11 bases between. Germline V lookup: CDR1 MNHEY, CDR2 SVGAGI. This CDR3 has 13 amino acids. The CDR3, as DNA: TGTGCCAGCAGCCTTACAGGGTACACTGAAGCTTTCTTT. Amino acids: CASSLTGYTEAFF.

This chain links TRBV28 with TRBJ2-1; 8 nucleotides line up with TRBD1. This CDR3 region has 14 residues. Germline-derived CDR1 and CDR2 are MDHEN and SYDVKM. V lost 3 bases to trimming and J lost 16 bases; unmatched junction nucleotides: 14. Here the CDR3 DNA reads TGTGCCAGCAGTTTGGGGGACAGGTCTTGGTCGGGATTCTTC. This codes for CASSLGDRSWSGFF. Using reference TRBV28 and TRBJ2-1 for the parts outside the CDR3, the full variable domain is DVKVTQSSRYLVKRTGEKVFLECVQDMDHENMFWYRQDPGLGLRLIYFSYDVKMKEKGDIPEGYSVSREKKERFSLILESASTNQTSMYLCASSLGDRSWSGFFGPGTRLTVL.

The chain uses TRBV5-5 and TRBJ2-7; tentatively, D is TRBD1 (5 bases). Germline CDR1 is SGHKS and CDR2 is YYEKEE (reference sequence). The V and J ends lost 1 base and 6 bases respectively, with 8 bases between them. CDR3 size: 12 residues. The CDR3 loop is CASSLTGTEQYV. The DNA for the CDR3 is TGTGCCAGCAGCTTGACAGGAACCGAGCAGTACGTC.

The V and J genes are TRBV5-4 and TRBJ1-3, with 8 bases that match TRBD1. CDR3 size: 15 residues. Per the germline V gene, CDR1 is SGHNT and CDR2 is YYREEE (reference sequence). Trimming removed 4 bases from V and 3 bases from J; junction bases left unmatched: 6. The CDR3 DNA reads TGTGCCAGCAGCAGGGGACAGGCCTATGGAAACACCATATATTTT. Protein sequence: CASSRGQAYGNTIYF.

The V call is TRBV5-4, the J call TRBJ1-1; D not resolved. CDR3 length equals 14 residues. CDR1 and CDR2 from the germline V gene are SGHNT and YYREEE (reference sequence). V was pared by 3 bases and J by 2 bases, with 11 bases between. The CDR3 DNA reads TGTGCCAGCAGCTCCTCGGAGGGAAACACTGAAGCTTTCTTT. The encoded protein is CASSSSEGNTEAFF.

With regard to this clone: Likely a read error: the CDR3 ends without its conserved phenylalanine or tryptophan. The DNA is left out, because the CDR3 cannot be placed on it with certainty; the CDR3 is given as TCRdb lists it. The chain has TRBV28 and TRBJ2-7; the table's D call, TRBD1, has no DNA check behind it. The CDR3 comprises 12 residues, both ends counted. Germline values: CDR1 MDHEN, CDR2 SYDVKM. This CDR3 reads CASSLWGQVPLL.

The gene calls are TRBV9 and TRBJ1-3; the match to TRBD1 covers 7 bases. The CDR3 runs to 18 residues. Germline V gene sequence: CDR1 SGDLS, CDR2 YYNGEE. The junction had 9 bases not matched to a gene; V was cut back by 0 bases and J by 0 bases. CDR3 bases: TGTGCCAGCAGCGTAGCGCCAGTGGGGACAGCCTCTGGAAACACCATATATTTT. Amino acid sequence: CASSVAPVGTASGNTIYF.

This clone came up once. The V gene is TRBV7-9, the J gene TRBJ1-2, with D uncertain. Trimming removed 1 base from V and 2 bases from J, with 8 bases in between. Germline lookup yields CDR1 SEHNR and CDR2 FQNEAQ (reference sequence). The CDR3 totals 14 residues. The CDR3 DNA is TGTGCCAGCAGCTTAGTCGGCAGGAACTATGGCTACACCTTC. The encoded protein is CASSLVGRNYGYTF.

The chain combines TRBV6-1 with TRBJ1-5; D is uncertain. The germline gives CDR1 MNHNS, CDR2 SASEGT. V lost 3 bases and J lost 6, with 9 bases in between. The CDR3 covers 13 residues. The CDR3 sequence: CASSDNTGQPQHF. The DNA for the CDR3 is TGTGCCAGCAGTGATAACACGGGTCAGCCCCAGCATTTT.

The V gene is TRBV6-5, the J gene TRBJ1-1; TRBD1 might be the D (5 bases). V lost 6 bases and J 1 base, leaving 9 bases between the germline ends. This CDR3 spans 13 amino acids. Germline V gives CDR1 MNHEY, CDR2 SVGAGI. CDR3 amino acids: CASSPGANTEAFF. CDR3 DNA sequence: TGTGCCAGCAGCCCTGGGGCGAACACTGAAGCTTTCTTT.

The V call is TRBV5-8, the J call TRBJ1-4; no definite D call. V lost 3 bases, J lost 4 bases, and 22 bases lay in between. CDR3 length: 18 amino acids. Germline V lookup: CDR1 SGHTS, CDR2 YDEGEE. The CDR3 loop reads CASSSVRETLGSNEKLFF. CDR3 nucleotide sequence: TGTGCCAGCAGCTCGGTGCGGGAGACGTTGGGAAGTAATGAAAAACTGTTTTTT. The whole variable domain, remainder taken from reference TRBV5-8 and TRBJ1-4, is EAGVTQSPTHLIKTRGQQATLRCSPISGHTSVYWYQQALGLGLQFLLWYDEGEERNRGNFPPRFSGRQFPNYSSELNVNALELEDSALYLCASSSVRETLGSNEKLFFGSGTQLSVL.

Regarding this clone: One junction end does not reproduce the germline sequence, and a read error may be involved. CDR3 protein: CSSSLARVGYTF. The CDR3 nucleotides are TGTTCCAGCAGCTTAGCTCGGGTTGGCTACACCTTC. This chain connects TRBV7-9 to TRBJ1-2; D remains unclear. The germline CDR1 and CDR2 sequences are SEHNR and FQNEAQ (reference sequence). CDR3 length: 12 amino acids. The whole variable domain, filled in from reference TRBV7-9 and TRBJ1-2, reads DTGVSQNPRHKITKRGQNVTFRCDPISEHNRLYWYRQTLGQGPEFLTYFQNEAQLEKSRLLSDRFSAERPKGSFSTLEIQRTEQGDSAMYLCSSSLARVGYTFGSGTRLTVV.

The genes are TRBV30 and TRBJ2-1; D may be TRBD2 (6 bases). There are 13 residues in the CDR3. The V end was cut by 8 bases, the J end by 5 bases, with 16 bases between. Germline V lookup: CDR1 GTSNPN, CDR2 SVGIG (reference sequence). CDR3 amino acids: CAHAGLPDNEQFF. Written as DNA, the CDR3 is TGTGCCCACGCGGGACTCCCGGACAATGAGCAGTTCTTC.